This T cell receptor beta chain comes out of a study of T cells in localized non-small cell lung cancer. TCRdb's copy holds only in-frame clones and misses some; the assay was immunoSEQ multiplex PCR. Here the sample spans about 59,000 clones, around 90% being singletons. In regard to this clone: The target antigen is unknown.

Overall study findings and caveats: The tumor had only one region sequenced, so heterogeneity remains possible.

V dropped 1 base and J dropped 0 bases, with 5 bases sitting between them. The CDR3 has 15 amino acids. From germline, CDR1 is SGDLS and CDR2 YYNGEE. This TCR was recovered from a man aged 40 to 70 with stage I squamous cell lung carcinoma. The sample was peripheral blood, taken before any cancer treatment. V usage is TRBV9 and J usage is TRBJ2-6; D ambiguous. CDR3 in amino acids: CASSVISSGANVLTF. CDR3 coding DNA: TGTGCCAGCAGCGTAATCAGCTCTGGGGCCAACGTCCTGACTTTC.